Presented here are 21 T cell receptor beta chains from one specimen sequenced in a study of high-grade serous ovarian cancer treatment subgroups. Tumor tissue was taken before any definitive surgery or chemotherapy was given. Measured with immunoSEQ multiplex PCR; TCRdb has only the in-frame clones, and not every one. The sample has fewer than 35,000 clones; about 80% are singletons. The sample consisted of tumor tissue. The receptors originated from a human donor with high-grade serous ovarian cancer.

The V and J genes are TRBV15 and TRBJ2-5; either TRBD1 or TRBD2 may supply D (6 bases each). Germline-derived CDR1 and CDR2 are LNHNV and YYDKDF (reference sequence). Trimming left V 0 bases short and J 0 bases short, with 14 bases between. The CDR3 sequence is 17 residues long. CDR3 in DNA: TGTGCCACCAGCAGAGATCGGGGGCTTGTGTACCAAGAGACCCAGTACTTC. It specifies CATSRDRGLVYQETQYF. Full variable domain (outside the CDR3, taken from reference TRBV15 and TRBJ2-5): DAMVIQNPRYQVTQFGKPVTLSCSQTLNHNVMYWYQQKSSQAPKLLFHYYDKDFNNEADTPDNFQSRRPNTSFCFLDIRSPGLGDTAMYLCATSRDRGLVYQETQYFGPGTRLLVL.

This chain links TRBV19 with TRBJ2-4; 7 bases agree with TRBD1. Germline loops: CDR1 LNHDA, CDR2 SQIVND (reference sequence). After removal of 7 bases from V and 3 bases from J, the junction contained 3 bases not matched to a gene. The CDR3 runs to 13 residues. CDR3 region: CASTGQFKNIQYF. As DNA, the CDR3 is TGTGCCAGTACGGGACAGTTCAAAAACATTCAGTACTTC.

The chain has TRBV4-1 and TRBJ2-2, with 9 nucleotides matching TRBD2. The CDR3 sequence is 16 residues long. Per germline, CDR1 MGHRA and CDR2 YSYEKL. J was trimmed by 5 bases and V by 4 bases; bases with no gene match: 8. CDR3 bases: TGCGCCAGCAGCCTAGATAGCGGGAGCGGAACCGGGGAGCTGTTTTTT. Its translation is CASSLDSGSGTGELFF.

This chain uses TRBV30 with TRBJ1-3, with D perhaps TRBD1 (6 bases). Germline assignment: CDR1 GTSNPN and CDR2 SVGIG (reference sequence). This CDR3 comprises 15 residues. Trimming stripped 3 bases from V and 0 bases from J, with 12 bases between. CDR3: CAWSTGSLSGNTIYF. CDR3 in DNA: TGTGCCTGGAGCACAGGGTCCCTCTCTGGAAACACCATATATTTT.

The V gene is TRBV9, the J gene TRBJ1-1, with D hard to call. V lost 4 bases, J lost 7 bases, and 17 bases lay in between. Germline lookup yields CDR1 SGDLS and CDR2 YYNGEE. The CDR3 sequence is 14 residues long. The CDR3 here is CASSPRREGGEAFF. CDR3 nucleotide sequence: TGTGCCAGCAGCCCCAGACGGGAGGGTGGTGAAGCTTTCTTT.

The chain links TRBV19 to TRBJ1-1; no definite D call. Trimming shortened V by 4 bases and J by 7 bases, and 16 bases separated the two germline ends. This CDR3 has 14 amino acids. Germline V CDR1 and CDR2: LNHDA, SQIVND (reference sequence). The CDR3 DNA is TGTGCCAGTAGTAGTTCCTTGACAACTCTTGAAGCTTTCTTT. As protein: CASSSSLTTLEAFF.

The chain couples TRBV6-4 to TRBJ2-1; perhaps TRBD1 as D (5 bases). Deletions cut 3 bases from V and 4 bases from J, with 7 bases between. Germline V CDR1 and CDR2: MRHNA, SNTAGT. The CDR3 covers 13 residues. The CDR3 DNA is TGTGCCAGCAGTGAGGGGCGGTACAATGAGCAGTTCTTC. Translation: CASSEGRYNEQFF.

This chain's CDR3 is CASSGWGSRTEAFF. In nucleotides, the CDR3 is TGTGCCAGCAGTGGTTGGGGGTCGAGAACTGAAGCTTTCTTT. J is TRBJ1-1 and V is TRBV6-1, with D tentatively TRBD1 (5 bases). The CDR3 length is 14 residues. CDR1 is MNHNS, CDR2 SASEGT, per germline. With 4 bases removed from V and 5 bases from J, the gap between germline ends came to 14 bases.

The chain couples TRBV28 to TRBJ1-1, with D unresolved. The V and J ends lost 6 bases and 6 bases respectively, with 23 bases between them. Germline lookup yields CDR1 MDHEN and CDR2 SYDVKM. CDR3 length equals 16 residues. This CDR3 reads CASRGTDGPMSSEAFF. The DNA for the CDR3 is TGTGCCAGCAGAGGAACGGACGGCCCTATGAGTTCTGAAGCTTTCTTT.

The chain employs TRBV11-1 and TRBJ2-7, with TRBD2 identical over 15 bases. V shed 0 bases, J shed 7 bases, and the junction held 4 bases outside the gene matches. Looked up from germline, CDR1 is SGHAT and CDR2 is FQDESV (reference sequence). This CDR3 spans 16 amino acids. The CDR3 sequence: CASSLAPGLAGGEQYF. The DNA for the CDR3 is TGTGCCAGCAGCTTAGCGCCGGGACTAGCGGGAGGTGAGCAGTACTTC.

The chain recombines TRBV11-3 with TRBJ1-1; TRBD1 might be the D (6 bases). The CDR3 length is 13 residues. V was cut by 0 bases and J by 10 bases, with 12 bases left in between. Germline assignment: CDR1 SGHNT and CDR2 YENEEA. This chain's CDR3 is CASSLEQGTIAFF. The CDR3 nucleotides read TGTGCCAGCAGCTTAGAACAGGGAACGATAGCTTTCTTT.

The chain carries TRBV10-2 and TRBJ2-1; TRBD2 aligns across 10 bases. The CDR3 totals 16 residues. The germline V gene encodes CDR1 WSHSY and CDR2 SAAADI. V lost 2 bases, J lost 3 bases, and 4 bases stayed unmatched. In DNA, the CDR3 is TGCGCCAGCAGTGAGGTGGGACTAGCGTTCTACAATGAGCAGTTCTTC. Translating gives CASSEVGLAFYNEQFF.

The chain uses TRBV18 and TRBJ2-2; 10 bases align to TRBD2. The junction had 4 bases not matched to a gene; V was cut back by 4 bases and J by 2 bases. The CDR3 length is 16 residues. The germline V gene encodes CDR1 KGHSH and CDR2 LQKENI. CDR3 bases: TGTGCCAGCTCACTAGCGGGAGGCTCTAACACCGGGGAGCTGTTTTTT. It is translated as CASSLAGGSNTGELFF.

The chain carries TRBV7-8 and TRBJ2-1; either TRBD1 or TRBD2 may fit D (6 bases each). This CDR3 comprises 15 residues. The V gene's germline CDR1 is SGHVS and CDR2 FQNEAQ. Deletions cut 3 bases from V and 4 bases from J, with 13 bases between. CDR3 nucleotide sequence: TGTGCCAGCAGCTTTAGGAGGGGGACATACAATGAGCAGTTCTTC. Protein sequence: CASSFRRGTYNEQFF.

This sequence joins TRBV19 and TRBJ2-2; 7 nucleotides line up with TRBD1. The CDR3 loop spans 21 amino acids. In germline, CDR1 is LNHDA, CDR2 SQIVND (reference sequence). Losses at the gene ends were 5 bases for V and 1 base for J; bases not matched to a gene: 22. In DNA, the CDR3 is TGTGCCAGTAGTCCTCACAGGGGCCGACGGGCTGGCGGAGGGAACACCGGGGAGCTGTTTTTT. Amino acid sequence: CASSPHRGRRAGGGNTGELFF.

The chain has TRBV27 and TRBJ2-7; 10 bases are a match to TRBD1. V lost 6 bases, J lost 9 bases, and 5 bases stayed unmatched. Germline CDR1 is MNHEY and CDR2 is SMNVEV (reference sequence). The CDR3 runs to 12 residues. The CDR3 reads CASRTGGKVQYF. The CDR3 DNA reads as TGTGCCAGCAGGACAGGGGGCAAGGTGCAGTACTTC.

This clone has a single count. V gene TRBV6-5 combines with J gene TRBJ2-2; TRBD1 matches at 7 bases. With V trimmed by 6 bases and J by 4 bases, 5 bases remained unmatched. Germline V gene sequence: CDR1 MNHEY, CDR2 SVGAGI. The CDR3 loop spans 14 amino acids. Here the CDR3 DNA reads TGTGCCAGCAGGAGGGACAGCCCCACCGGGGAGCTGTTTTTT. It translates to CASRRDSPTGELFF.

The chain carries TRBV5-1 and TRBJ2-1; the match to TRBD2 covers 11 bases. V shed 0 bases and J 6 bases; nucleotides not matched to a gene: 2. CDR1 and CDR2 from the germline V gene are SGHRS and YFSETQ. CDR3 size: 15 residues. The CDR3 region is CASSLDSGRANEQFF. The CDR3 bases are TGCGCCAGCAGCTTGGATAGCGGGAGGGCCAATGAGCAGTTCTTC.

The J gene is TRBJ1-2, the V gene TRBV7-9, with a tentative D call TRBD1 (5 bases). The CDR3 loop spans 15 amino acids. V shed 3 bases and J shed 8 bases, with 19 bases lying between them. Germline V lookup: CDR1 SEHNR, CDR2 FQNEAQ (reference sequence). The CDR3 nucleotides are TGTGCCAGCAGCTTCGCCAGGGAAGGTATACGAGGCTACACCTTC. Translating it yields CASSFAREGIRGYTF.

The CDR3 sequence: CASSYATSPEAFF. The DNA of the CDR3 is TGTGCCAGCAGCTACGCGACTAGCCCTGAAGCTTTCTTT. The J gene is TRBJ1-1, the V gene TRBV11-2; D not certain. Between the trimmed V and J ends, which lost 4 bases and 6 bases, there was a span of 12 bases. In germline, CDR1 is SGHAT, CDR2 FQNNGV. This CDR3 has 13 residues. Variable domain in full (rest from reference TRBV11-2 and TRBJ1-1): EAGVAQSPRYKIIEKRQSVAFWCNPISGHATLYWYQQILGQGPKLLIQFQNNGVVDDSQLPKDRFSAERLKGVDSTLKIQPAKLEDSAVYLCASSYATSPEAFFGQGTRLTVV.

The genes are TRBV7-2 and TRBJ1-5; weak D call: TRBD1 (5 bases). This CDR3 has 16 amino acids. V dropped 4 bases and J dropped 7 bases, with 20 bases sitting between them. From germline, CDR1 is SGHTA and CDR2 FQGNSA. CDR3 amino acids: CASSSNVQGIGQPQHF. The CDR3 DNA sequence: TGTGCCAGCAGCTCCAACGTCCAGGGTATTGGCCAGCCCCAGCATTTT.